The clone carrying this T cell receptor beta chain appeared a few times. The data are from a study of patients and donors after allogeneic stem cell transplantation. Germline loops: CDR1 SQVTM, CDR2 ANQGSEA. The CDR3 totals 13 residues. Trimming cost V 3 bases and J 0 bases, with 8 bases left between them. TCRdb reanalysed the RT-PCR reads using MiXCR and keeps one entry per CDR3 protein. The top ten hold around a tenth of the sample, which has about 200,000 distinct CDR3 sequences, about 37% seen once. Sequencing was performed on blood, either unsorted or a sorted T cell fraction (not recorded which). This clonotype was sampled from a human donor who was either an allogeneic HSCT recipient or a stem cell or donor lymphocyte infusion donor (not recorded which). It is not recorded whose cells these are; they may come from a transplant donor. The V call is TRBV29-1, the J call TRBJ1-1; D is unresolved. CDR3 nucleotide sequence: TGCAGCGTTGAGTTGAGCATGAACACTGAAGCTTTCTTT. It codes for CSVELSMNTEAFF.